The source of this TCR beta chain is a study of T cell repertoires in cytomegalovirus infection. Points from the study as a whole: HLA-C-restricted CMV-specific TCR beta clonotypes prevailed in the ex vivo response.

The ends lost 1 base at V and 5 bases at J; junction bases unmatched: 4. CDR1 SGHTA and CDR2 FQGNSA come from the germline V gene. The CDR3 sequence is 15 residues long. At least ten counts were recorded for this clonotype. Its antigen is undetermined. TCRdb processed the reads anew with MiXCR; each CDR3 protein has one entry. Among some 400,000 distinct CDR3 sequences listed, 31% were seen once. This chain links TRBV7-2 with TRBJ2-5; 10 positions agree with TRBD2. Sequencing input: PBMCs. This clonotype originated in a human donor in good health (CMV status not recorded). Some clones in this sample may be carry-over from other donors' samples. CDR3 coding DNA: TGTGCCAGCAGCTTAGAGCGGGGGGGCCACGAGACCCAGTACTTC. Residues: CASSLERGGHETQYF.